Presented here are 29 T cell receptor beta chains from one specimen sequenced in a study of blood T cell repertoires in COVID-19. Method: immunoSEQ multiplex PCR; TCRdb's copy keeps in-frame clones and lacks some. The data show under 200,000 clones, about 85% seen once. Sequencing was carried out using PBMCs or T cells enriched from blood (not recorded which). Receptors were obtained from a woman aged 45 to 65 who had recovered from COVID-19.

This CDR3 reads CASSYPENGYTF. DNA of the CDR3: TGTGCCAGCAGTTACCCAGAAAATGGCTACACCTTC. V gene TRBV6-2 or TRBV6-3 combines with J gene TRBJ1-2; D gene ambiguous. Trimming took 2 bases from V and 6 from J, leaving 7 bases between them. CDR3 length equals 12 residues. CDR1 and CDR2 from the germline V gene are MNHEY and SVGEGT.

This clone was recorded a few times. The chain combines TRBV11-3 with TRBJ2-1; 7 positions agree with TRBD1. The CDR3 spans 13 residues. Losses at the gene ends were 8 bases for V and 7 bases for J; bases not matched to a gene: 8. Germline V lookup: CDR1 SGHNT, CDR2 YENEEA. CDR3 sequence: CASSPYRGNEQFF. The CDR3 bases are TGTGCCAGCTCCCCCTACAGGGGTAATGAGCAGTTCTTC.

The chain carries TRBV6-5 and TRBJ2-7; 13 bases map to TRBD2. CDR1 and CDR2 from the germline V gene are MNHEY and SVGAGI. The CDR3 extends over 15 amino acids. V shed 4 bases, J shed 4 bases, and the junction held 4 bases outside the gene matches. CDR3: CASSLLAGGMYEQYF. Written as DNA, the CDR3 is TGTGCCAGCAGTTTACTAGCGGGAGGGATGTACGAGCAGTACTTC.

This clone was found once. V is TRBV28 and J is TRBJ1-4; no clear D gene. V lost 6 bases to trimming and J lost 0 bases, with 8 bases between them. The CDR3 is 14 residues long. CDR1 is MDHEN and CDR2 is SYDVKM in the germline V gene. The CDR3 nucleotides are TGTGCCAGCAGGTACTCTGCAACTAATGAAAAACTGTTTTTT. Protein sequence: CASRYSATNEKLFF.

The V call is TRBV7-2, the J call TRBJ1-5; D is uncertain. The CDR3 totals 13 residues. Germline V gives CDR1 SGHTA, CDR2 FQGNSA. Between the trimmed V and J ends, which lost 4 bases and 3 bases, there was a span of 7 bases. CDR3 sequence: CASSSQINQPQHF. The CDR3 DNA reads TGTGCCAGCAGCTCTCAGATCAATCAGCCCCAGCATTTT.

The chain is built from TRBV7-8 and TRBJ2-1; 11 bases map to TRBD2. Losses at the gene ends were 0 bases for V and 9 bases for J; bases not matched to a gene: 7. This CDR3 has 16 residues. CDR1 and CDR2 (germline): SGHVS, FQNEAQ. The CDR3: CASSLALAGGPFEQFF. The CDR3 bases are TGTGCCAGCAGCTTAGCGTTAGCGGGAGGGCCGTTTGAGCAGTTCTTC.

The rearrangement links TRBV6-2 or TRBV6-3 to TRBJ2-7; 7 bases are shared with TRBD2. This CDR3 comprises 15 residues. The junction had 9 bases not matched to a gene; V was cut back by 2 bases and J by 5 bases. Germline CDR1 MNHEY, CDR2 SVGEGT. CDR3 loop: CASSYGAGEWNEQYF. DNA of the CDR3: TGTGCCAGCAGTTACGGGGCGGGAGAGTGGAACGAGCAGTACTTC.

This chain uses TRBV6-2 or TRBV6-3 with TRBJ2-1; D gene ambiguous. V lost 4 bases and J lost 1, with 8 bases in between. The germline CDR1 and CDR2 sequences are MNHEY and SVGEGT. The CDR3 covers 14 residues. The CDR3 bases are TGTGCCAGCAGTTGGAGCAGATCCTACAATGAGCAGTTCTTC. This gives the protein CASSWSRSYNEQFF.

The CDR3 here is CASTPGLTPQYPFF. In DNA form, the CDR3 reads TGTGCCAGCACTCCAGGGTTAACCCCCCAATATCCTTTCTTT. The chain is built from TRBV25-1 and TRBJ1-1; possible D gene TRBD1, 5 bases. The CDR3 contains 14 residues. The V and J ends lost 7 bases and 12 bases respectively, with 24 bases between them. The V gene's germline CDR1 is MGHDK and CDR2 SYGVNS.

The chain carries TRBV27 and TRBJ1-1; D unclear. Germline assignment: CDR1 MNHEY and CDR2 SMNVEV (reference sequence). The length of the CDR3 is 15 residues. V lost 3 bases to trimming and J lost 2 bases, with 13 bases between them. CDR3 in amino acids: CASSLRAAANTEAFF. In DNA form, the CDR3 reads TGTGCCAGCAGTTTGAGGGCCGCGGCCAACACTGAAGCTTTCTTT.

V gene TRBV10-3 combines with J gene TRBJ2-7; 7 bases map to TRBD1. The germline V gene has CDR1 ENHRY and CDR2 SYGVKD. The trim removed 6 bases at V and 0 bases at J, leaving 8 bases unmatched. This CDR3 comprises 15 residues. This chain's CDR3 is CAIRPGQRSSYEQYF. The CDR3, as DNA: TGTGCCATCAGGCCGGGACAGCGAAGCTCCTACGAGCAGTACTTC.

This rearrangement joins TRBV28 to TRBJ2-1, with 8 bases that match TRBD2. This CDR3 is built from 13 residues. In germline, CDR1 is MDHEN, CDR2 SYDVKM. V gave up 8 bases and J gave up 7 bases; unmatched junction bases: 7. The CDR3 bases are TGTGCCAGCCGGGAGGGCCCTAGGAATGAGCAGTTCTTC. This gives the protein CASREGPRNEQFF.

This chain connects TRBV5-4 to TRBJ1-2; TRBD1 aligns across 11 bases. The CDR3 sequence is 16 residues long. CDR1 SGHNT and CDR2 YYREEE come from the germline V gene (reference sequence). Trimming cost V 5 bases and J 2 bases; bases outside gene matches: 8. In nucleotides, the CDR3 is TGTGCCAGCAGGCTCGGGGGACAGGGGGGAAACTATGGCTACACCTTC. It is translated as CASRLGGQGGNYGYTF. Supplemented by reference TRBV5-4 and TRBJ1-2, the full variable domain reads ETGVTQSPTHLIKTRGQQVTLRCSSQSGHNTVSWYQQALGQGPQFIFQYYREEENGRGNFPPRFSGLQFPNYSSELNVNALELDDSALYLCASRLGGQGGNYGYTFGSGTRLTVV.

J is TRBJ2-2 and V is TRBV19; weak D call: TRBD2 (5 bases). CDR3 length: 16 residues. Germline values: CDR1 LNHDA, CDR2 SQIVND (reference sequence). V lost 2 bases and J lost 0, with 10 bases in between. This CDR3 is CASSIKRGTNTGELFF. CDR3 nucleotides: TGTGCCAGTAGTATAAAAAGAGGGACGAACACCGGGGAGCTGTTTTTT. The variable domain in full, with the rest retrieved from reference TRBV19 and TRBJ2-2, is DGGITQSPKYLFRKEGQNVTLSCEQNLNHDAMYWYRQDPGQGLRLIYYSQIVNDFQKGDIAEGYSVSREKKESFPLTVTSAQKNPTAFYLCASSIKRGTNTGELFFGEGSRLTVL.

The chain links TRBV7-6 to TRBJ1-5; a weak D match, TRBD1 (6 bases). In germline, CDR1 is SGHVS, CDR2 FNYEAQ. The CDR3 length is 14 residues. V was trimmed by 5 bases and J by 2 bases, leaving 10 bases between them. The CDR3 coding sequence is TGTGCCAGCAGCCCAGGGGCAGGCAATCAGCCCCAGCATTTT. Its protein is CASSPGAGNQPQHF.

J is TRBJ1-5 and V is TRBV7-9; no definite D call. In germline, CDR1 is SEHNR, CDR2 FQNEAQ (reference sequence). This CDR3 is 14 amino acids long. The germline V and J ends were trimmed by 2 bases and 4 bases, with 9 bases remaining between them. DNA of the CDR3: TGTGCCAGCAGCTTAAATCGGGATAATCAGCCCCAGCATTTT. The encoded protein is CASSLNRDNQPQHF.

The rearrangement links TRBV18 to TRBJ1-4; 7 positions match TRBD1. The trim removed 6 bases at V and 7 bases at J, leaving 17 bases unmatched. Germline CDR1 and CDR2: KGHSH and LQKENI. CDR3 length equals 17 residues. The CDR3 region has the DNA TGTGCCAGCTCTCCTCAGACAGGGTCGGTTCCTGGTGAAAAACTGTTTTTT. This codes for CASSPQTGSVPGEKLFF.

The rearrangement uses TRBV28 and TRBJ2-5, with D tentatively TRBD2 (6 bases). Trimming shortened V by 4 bases and J by 2 bases, and 14 bases separated the two germline ends. The CDR3 has 15 residues. The germline V gene has CDR1 MDHEN and CDR2 SYDVKM. CDR3 DNA: TGTGCCAGCAGTTCCGTAGGGCGGGGACAAGAGACCCAGTACTTC. Translated: CASSSVGRGQETQYF.

A single count supports this clone. This sequence joins TRBV2 and TRBJ2-4; 8 nucleotides line up with TRBD2. Trimming took 6 bases from V and 7 from J; bases not matched to a gene: 14. The CDR3 covers 16 residues. The germline gives CDR1 SNHLY, CDR2 FYNNEI. The CDR3 coding sequence is TGTGCCAGCAGGACCATTGGGACTAGACTTAACAACATTCAGTACTTC. Translating it yields CASRTIGTRLNNIQYF.

This clone was recorded a few times. The chain recombines TRBV4-2 with TRBJ1-4; the D is unclear. CDR1 LGHNA and CDR2 YNFKEQ come from the germline V gene. The CDR3 has 16 residues. The V end lost 0 bases, the J end lost 4 bases, and 12 bases lay between the germline ends. CDR3 region: CASSQDTRAYNEKLFF. CDR3 coding DNA: TGTGCCAGCAGCCAAGATACTAGGGCTTATAATGAAAAACTGTTTTTT.

V and J are TRBV10-3 and TRBJ2-5; TRBD2 is a possible D gene (6 bases). Trimming removed 3 bases from V and 6 bases from J, with 11 bases in between. This CDR3 has 13 residues. The germline V gene has CDR1 ENHRY and CDR2 SYGVKD. This CDR3 is CAISDSGGKTQYF. The CDR3 DNA sequence: TGTGCCATCAGTGACTCCGGGGGAAAGACCCAGTACTTC.

V gene TRBV6-2 or TRBV6-3 combines with J gene TRBJ2-1; possible D gene TRBD2, 5 bases. Germline values: CDR1 MNHEY, CDR2 SVGEGT. V was clipped by 4 bases and J by 4 bases, with 14 bases between them. The CDR3 is 15 amino acids. CDR3 coding DNA: TGTGCCAGCAGTTGGGGTTTTACGGGGTACAATGAGCAGTTCTTC. Translated: CASSWGFTGYNEQFF.

The V call is TRBV11-3, the J call TRBJ1-3, with D maybe TRBD1 (5 bases). The CDR3 extends over 16 amino acids. CDR1 is SGHNT, CDR2 YENEEA, per germline. Trimming cost V 0 bases and J 2 bases, with 11 bases left between them. The CDR3 here is CASSLEEGRPGNTIYF. CDR3 DNA: TGTGCCAGCAGCTTAGAGGAGGGGAGGCCTGGAAACACCATATATTTT.

The V and J genes are TRBV15 and TRBJ1-4, with D maybe TRBD1 (5 bases). The CDR3 sequence is 14 residues long. Trimming removed 6 bases from V and 4 bases from J, with 12 bases in between. Germline values: CDR1 LNHNV, CDR2 YYDKDF (reference sequence). This CDR3 reads CATRKTASNEKLFF. Here the CDR3 DNA reads TGTGCCACCAGGAAGACAGCAAGTAATGAAAAACTGTTTTTT.

The table lists this clone with a count of one. The chain uses TRBV5-1 and TRBJ2-2; weak D call: TRBD2 (6 bases). The CDR3 loop spans 15 amino acids. Germline V gene lookup returns CDR1 SGHRS and CDR2 YFSETQ. V lost 0 bases and J lost 3, with 9 bases in between. The CDR3 DNA reads as TGCGCCAGCAGCTTGGAGGGACTGTACACCGGGGAGCTGTTTTTT. The encoded protein is CASSLEGLYTGELFF.

This chain joins TRBV3-1 (or the pseudogene TRBV3-2) and TRBJ1-1; maybe TRBD1 (5 bases). V lost 1 base and J lost 4, with 16 bases in between. The CDR3 is 16 residues long. Germline V gene sequence: CDR1 LGHDT, CDR2 YNNKEL (reference sequence). The CDR3 DNA reads TGTGCCAGCAGCCAAGTCGCCAGGGTCCCCGGCACTGAAGCTTTCTTT. It is translated as CASSQVARVPGTEAFF.

This rearrangement joins TRBV5-1 to TRBJ2-3; TRBD2 is a possible D gene (6 bases). Germline CDR1 reads SGHRS; CDR2 reads YFSETQ. The CDR3 runs 16 residues. Trimming left V 0 bases short and J 4 bases short, with 15 bases between. In DNA, the CDR3 is TGCGCCAGCAGCTTGGAAGGGCGGGGTGGCGCAGATACGCAGTATTTT. This sequence encodes CASSLEGRGGADTQYF. The whole variable domain, filled in from reference TRBV5-1 and TRBJ2-3, reads KAGVTQTPRYLIKTRGQQVTLSCSPISGHRSVSWYQQTPGQGLQFLFEYFSETQRNKGNFPGRFSGRQFSNSRSEMNVSTLELGDSALYLCASSLEGRGGADTQYFGPGTRLTVL.

The V and J genes are TRBV5-1 and TRBJ2-1; TRBD2 aligns across 7 bases. Germline V gene lookup returns CDR1 SGHRS and CDR2 YFSETQ. The CDR3 contains 14 residues. J gave up 7 bases and V 4 bases, and 8 bases lay outside the gene matches. CDR3 sequence: CASSTGTIKNEQFF. The CDR3 DNA sequence: TGCGCCAGCAGCACCGGGACTATTAAAAATGAGCAGTTCTTC.

V gene TRBV9 combines with J gene TRBJ2-2; 10 bases match TRBD1. The germline V gene encodes CDR1 SGDLS and CDR2 YYNGEE. The CDR3 is 15 amino acids. V lost 6 bases, J lost 4 bases, and 6 bases stayed unmatched. CDR3 region: CASKGGTGVTGELFF. CDR3 nucleotide sequence: TGTGCCAGCAAAGGCGGGACAGGGGTCACCGGGGAGCTGTTTTTT.